Below are 25 T cell receptor beta chains sequenced from a single sample in a study of glioma-infiltrating T cells after dendritic cell vaccination. Sequencing was performed with immunoSEQ multiplex PCR; in TCRdb, only in-frame clones are kept and a portion is missing. The table has roughly 96,000 clones, approximately 81% seen once. Sequenced here: blood, sampled before dendritic cell vaccination. The receptors were gathered from a human donor with glioblastoma.

The chain is built from TRBV7-2 and TRBJ2-2; possibly TRBD1 for D (6 bases). V gave up 2 bases and J gave up 8 bases, with 18 bases separating them. CDR1 and CDR2 (germline): SGHTA, FQGNSA. This CDR3 spans 16 amino acids. CDR3 sequence reads: CASSLHVGAGLGELFF. In DNA, the CDR3 is TGTGCCAGCAGCTTACATGTGGGGGCCGGATTGGGGGAGCTGTTTTTT.

The V and J genes are TRBV7-3 and TRBJ1-1; 7 bases agree with TRBD1. The junction had 1 base not matched to a gene; V was cut back by 5 bases and J by 1 base. The CDR3 is made up of 13 amino acids. Looked up from germline, CDR1 is SGHTA and CDR2 is FQGTGA. CDR3 in amino acids: CASSRTGNTEAFF. As DNA, the CDR3 is TGTGCCAGCAGCCGGACAGGGAACACTGAAGCTTTCTTT.

The chain recombines TRBV19 with TRBJ1-1, with TRBD1 matching 11 bases. Germline values: CDR1 LNHDA, CDR2 SQIVND (reference sequence). With 10 bases clipped from V and 4 bases from J, the junction kept 5 bases outside the gene matches. CDR3 size: 13 residues. CDR3 nucleotides: TGTGCCACCACAGGGACAGGGGGCACTGAAGCTTTCTTT. Amino acids: CATTGTGGTEAFF.

Written as DNA, the CDR3 is TGCGCCAGCAACATAGCGGGGGGTCCCACAGATACGCAGTATTTT. This translates into CASNIAGGPTDTQYF. The V call is TRBV10-2, the J call TRBJ2-3, with 10 nucleotides matching TRBD2. Germline-derived CDR1 and CDR2 are WSHSY and SAAADI. The V segment lost 7 bases and the J segment 2 bases; nucleotides outside the gene matches: 6. This CDR3 is 15 amino acids long.

This clone has a handful of counts. CDR3 protein: CASSLGGIAVETQYF. CDR3 nucleotide sequence: TGCGCCAGCAGCTTGGGCGGGATAGCGGTAGAGACCCAGTACTTC. J is TRBJ2-5 and V is TRBV5-1; the D gene is possibly TRBD2 (6 bases). The CDR3 is 15 residues long. Germline V gene lookup returns CDR1 SGHRS and CDR2 YFSETQ. V was pared by 0 bases and J by 4 bases, with 13 bases between.

This clone came up a few times. The chain has TRBV5-5 and TRBJ2-1; TRBD1 matches 9 bases. Germline-derived CDR1 and CDR2 are SGHKS and YYEKEE (reference sequence). V was clipped by 4 bases and J by 7 bases; unmatched bases: 12. CDR3 size: 16 residues. This chain's CDR3 is CASSRTGQGFRNEQFF. The CDR3 DNA follows: TGTGCCAGCAGCCGGACAGGACAGGGGTTCCGGAATGAGCAGTTCTTC.

V usage is TRBV2 and J usage is TRBJ1-2; D unclear. The CDR3 is 17 residues long. Deletions cut 2 bases from V and 6 bases from J, with 22 bases between. Germline values: CDR1 SNHLY, CDR2 FYNNEI. CDR3: CASSEPPWGGIVNGYTF. CDR3 DNA: TGTGCCAGCAGTGAACCCCCCTGGGGAGGGATCGTCAATGGCTACACCTTC.

CDR3 loop: CASSSEAVSSYNSPLHF. The CDR3 nucleotides read TGTGCCAGCAGCTCAGAGGCGGTGAGCTCCTATAATTCACCCCTCCACTTT. This chain joins TRBV5-4 and TRBJ1-6; D is unclear. CDR1 and CDR2 from the germline V gene are SGHNT and YYREEE (reference sequence). V was clipped by 3 bases and J by 0 bases, with 13 bases between them. CDR3 size: 17 residues.

The chain joins TRBV7-9 to TRBJ2-3; 9 bases fit TRBD2. There are 17 residues in the CDR3. Germline loops: CDR1 SEHNR, CDR2 FQNEAQ (reference sequence). V gave up 2 bases and J gave up 2 bases; unmatched junction bases: 8. The CDR3 spells CASSLRLAGINTDTQYF. DNA of the CDR3: TGTGCCAGCAGCTTAAGGCTAGCGGGGATCAACACAGATACGCAGTATTTT.

This rearrangement joins TRBV27 to TRBJ2-2; 12 positions match TRBD2. The CDR3 runs 17 residues. The germline V gene has CDR1 MNHEY and CDR2 SMNVEV (reference sequence). The trim removed 7 bases at V and 0 bases at J, leaving 6 bases unmatched. DNA of the CDR3: TGTGCCAGCAAGACTAGCGGGAGCTCGGCGAACACCGGGGAGCTGTTTTTT. Encoded protein: CASKTSGSSANTGELFF.

J is TRBJ1-6 and V is TRBV18; the D gene is possibly TRBD1 (6 bases). V was cut by 3 bases and J by 10 bases, with 19 bases left in between. The germline V gene encodes CDR1 KGHSH and CDR2 LQKENI. There are 16 residues in the CDR3. The CDR3 loop reads CASSPPGREGGSPLHF. The CDR3 DNA follows: TGTGCCAGCTCACCCCCAGGTCGGGAAGGGGGATCACCCCTCCACTTT.

The rearrangement links TRBV9 to TRBJ2-2; D ambiguous. Germline V gene lookup returns CDR1 SGDLS and CDR2 YYNGEE. CDR3 length: 16 amino acids. Trimming stripped 0 bases from V and 0 bases from J, with 9 bases between. Here the CDR3 DNA reads TGTGCCAGCAGCGTAGGGGTAGGAGCGAACACCGGGGAGCTGTTTTTT. Protein sequence: CASSVGVGANTGELFF.

This chain links TRBV28 with TRBJ2-3, with 13 bases fitting TRBD2. The CDR3 is 15 amino acids. With V trimmed by 5 bases and J by 5 bases, 4 bases remained unmatched. Germline assignment: CDR1 MDHEN and CDR2 SYDVKM. The CDR3 DNA follows: TGTGCCAGCAGTCTGTGGACTAGCGGGAGAGATACGCAGTATTTT. This codes for CASSLWTSGRDTQYF.

V and J are TRBV6-5 and TRBJ1-2, with D unclear. Germline assignment: CDR1 MNHEY and CDR2 SVGAGI. The ends were cut back, 6 bases at V and 4 bases at J, with 12 bases in the middle. This CDR3 spans 13 amino acids. The CDR3 bases are TGTGCCAGCAGGAGTACAGTGAGCTATGGCTACACCTTC. It translates to CASRSTVSYGYTF.

This clone has only a few counts. V usage is TRBV6-5 and J usage is TRBJ2-7; 12 positions agree with TRBD2. Germline V gene data show CDR1 as MNHEY and CDR2 as SVGAGI. There are 14 residues in the CDR3. J gave up 2 bases and V 6 bases, and 2 bases lay outside the gene matches. The CDR3 DNA sequence: TGTGCCAGCAGCCGGACTAGCGGGGCCTACGAGCAGTACTTC. As protein: CASSRTSGAYEQYF.

The sample holds a few counts of this clone. This chain uses TRBV2 with TRBJ2-7, with TRBD1 matching over 8 bases. Trimming removed 6 bases from V and 4 bases from J; junction bases left unmatched: 2. The CDR3 length is 12 residues. Germline-derived CDR1 and CDR2 are SNHLY and FYNNEI. The CDR3 DNA is TGTGCCAGCAGAGGACAGGGATACGAGCAGTACTTC. Translation: CASRGQGYEQYF.

The CDR3 is CASSYGTASGANVLTF. The CDR3 DNA is TGTGCCAGCAGTTACGGGACAGCCTCTGGGGCCAACGTCCTGACTTTC. The genes are TRBV6-6 and TRBJ2-6; 7 bases agree with TRBD1. The CDR3 is 16 amino acids. V was pared by 2 bases and J by 0 bases, with 1 base of the junction left unmatched. Germline V gene sequence: CDR1 MNHNY, CDR2 SVGAGI (reference sequence).

The chain employs TRBV7-3 and TRBJ2-2, with 8 bases fitting TRBD1. Germline-derived CDR1 and CDR2 are SGHTA and FQGTGA. The CDR3 has 17 amino acids. V lost 5 bases to trimming and J lost 5 bases; unmatched junction nucleotides: 13. CDR3 nucleotides: TGTGCCAGCAGCCGGGCTCGGACAGGGTATGGGACCGGGGAGCTGTTTTTT. As protein: CASSRARTGYGTGELFF.

The rearrangement joins TRBV10-3 to TRBJ1-2; D is unresolved. V lost 6 bases and J lost 0, with 8 bases in between. This CDR3 has 13 residues. Germline V lookup: CDR1 ENHRY, CDR2 SYGVKD. In nucleotides, the CDR3 is TGTGCCATCAGGCAGAATACTAACTATGGCTACACCTTC. Translation: CAIRQNTNYGYTF.

The chain combines TRBV19 with TRBJ1-5, with no clear D. Trimming stripped 5 bases from V and 8 bases from J, with 10 bases between. Germline V lookup: CDR1 LNHDA, CDR2 SQIVND (reference sequence). CDR3 length equals 12 residues. CDR3 in amino acids: CASSLGVEPQHF. In nucleotides, the CDR3 is TGTGCCAGTAGTCTCGGGGTGGAGCCCCAGCATTTT.

V and J are TRBV5-1 and TRBJ1-1; TRBD1 matches at 12 bases. After removal of 4 bases from V and 3 bases from J, the junction contained 10 bases not matched to a gene. This CDR3 has 17 amino acids. Germline lookup yields CDR1 SGHRS and CDR2 YFSETQ. The DNA of the CDR3 is TGCGCCAGCAGCCGGTTACAGGGACAGGGGGCGGACACTGAAGCTTTCTTT. Translation: CASSRLQGQGADTEAFF.

This chain links TRBV4-1 with TRBJ2-1; 7 nucleotides align to TRBD1. V trimming: 2 bases; J trimming: 0 bases; junction bases outside the gene matches: 19. Per germline, CDR1 MGHRA and CDR2 YSYEKL. The CDR3 is made up of 21 amino acids. CDR3 DNA: TGCGCCAGCAGCCAACCCAGCGCTGGGACAGTCCTTAAGAGCTCCTACAATGAGCAGTTCTTC. Protein sequence: CASSQPSAGTVLKSSYNEQFF.

In this sample, this clone turned up a few times. V usage is TRBV7-9 and J usage is TRBJ2-6; no clear D gene. Germline assignment: CDR1 SEHNR and CDR2 FQNEAQ (reference sequence). This CDR3 is 13 amino acids long. V shed 5 bases and J shed 4 bases, with 6 bases lying between them. Here the CDR3 reads CASSQAGANVLTF. Here the CDR3 DNA reads TGTGCCAGCAGCCAGGCCGGGGCCAACGTCCTGACTTTC.

The rearrangement joins TRBV9 to TRBJ2-3; 11 bases are shared with TRBD2. There are 17 residues in the CDR3. Trimming cost V 0 bases and J 5 bases; bases outside gene matches: 8. The germline V gene encodes CDR1 SGDLS and CDR2 YYNGEE. CDR3 residues: CASSVVSGGARGDTQYF. The CDR3 nucleotides read TGTGCCAGCAGCGTAGTTAGCGGGGGGGCTAGAGGAGATACGCAGTATTTT.

This clone was counted between two and nine times. This sequence joins TRBV10-2 and TRBJ2-7, with TRBD1 matching 9 bases. From germline, CDR1 is WSHSY and CDR2 SAAADI. This CDR3 has 13 amino acids. V dropped 5 bases and J dropped 5; count of bases not matched to a gene: 4. CDR3 sequence reads: CASSKQGAHEQYF. CDR3 sequence (DNA): TGCGCCAGCAGTAAACAGGGGGCCCACGAGCAGTACTTC.